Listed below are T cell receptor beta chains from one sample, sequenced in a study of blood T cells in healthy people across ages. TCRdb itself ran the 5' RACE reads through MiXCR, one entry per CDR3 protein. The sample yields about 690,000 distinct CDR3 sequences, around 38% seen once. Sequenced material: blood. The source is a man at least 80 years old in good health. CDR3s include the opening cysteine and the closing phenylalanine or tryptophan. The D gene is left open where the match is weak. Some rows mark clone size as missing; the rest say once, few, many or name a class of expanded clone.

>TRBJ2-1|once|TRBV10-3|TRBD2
CAISVAGGVLNEQFF
TGTGCCATCAGTGTAGCGGGAGGGGTTCTTAATGAGCAGTTCTTC
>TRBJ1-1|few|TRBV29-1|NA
CSVVTRGAEAFF
TGTAGCGTTGTGACCAGGGGCGCTGAAGCTTTCTTT
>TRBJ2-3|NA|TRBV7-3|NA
CASSRVGGRTDTQYF
TGTGCCAGCAGCCGGGTGGGGGGCAGGACAGATACGCAGTATTTT
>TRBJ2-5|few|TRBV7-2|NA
CASSKTLAQETQYF
TGTGCCAGCAGCAAGACACTGGCCCAAGAGACCCAGTACTTC
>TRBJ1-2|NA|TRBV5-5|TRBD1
CASSWDRTNYGYTF
TGTGCCAGCAGCTGGGACAGGACTAACTATGGCTACACCTTC
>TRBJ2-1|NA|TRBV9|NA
CASSVGGASVYNEQFF
TGTGCCAGCAGCGTAGGGGGGGCTAGCGTCTACAATGAGCAGTTCTTC
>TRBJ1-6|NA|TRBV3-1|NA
CANSQDFEGSSPLHF
TGTGCCAACAGCCAAGATTTTGAAGGGAGTTCACCCCTCCACTTT
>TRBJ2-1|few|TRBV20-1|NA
CSARDRSRLNEQFF
TGCAGTGCTAGAGATCGGTCACGCCTCAATGAGCAGTTCTTC
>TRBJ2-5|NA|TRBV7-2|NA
CASSHLEANLDETQYF
TGTGCCAGCAGCCACTTGGAGGCGAATTTGGATGAGACCCAGTACTTC
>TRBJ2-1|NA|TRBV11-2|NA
CASSTFGIMENEQFF
TGTGCCAGCAGCACATTTGGTATTATGGAGAATGAGCAGTTCTTC
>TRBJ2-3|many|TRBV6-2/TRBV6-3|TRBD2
CASSYRTWTSGGSTDTQYF
TGTGCCAGCAGTTACCGAACTTGGACTAGCGGGGGGAGCACAGATACGCAGTATTTT
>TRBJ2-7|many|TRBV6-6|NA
CASSYSQGFTYEQYF
TGTGCCAGCAGTTACTCTCAGGGGTTCACCTACGAGCAGTACTTC
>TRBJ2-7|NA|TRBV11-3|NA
CASSFYREGEQYF
TGTGCCAGCAGCTTCTACAGGGAGGGCGAGCAGTACTTC
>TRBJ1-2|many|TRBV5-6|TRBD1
CASSFNRGMGGYTF
TGTGCCAGCAGCTTTAACAGGGGAATGGGCGGCTACACCTTC
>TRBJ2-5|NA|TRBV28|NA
CASSLTGADEQYF
TGTGCCAGCAGTTTGACGGGGGCGGATGAGCAGTACTTC
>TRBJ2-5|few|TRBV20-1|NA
CSGRRGGETQYF
TGCAGTGGAAGACGTGGGGGAGAGACCCAGTACTTC
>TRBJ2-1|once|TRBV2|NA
CASSVESGAYNEQFF
TGTGCCAGCAGTGTAGAGTCAGGGGCATACAATGAGCAGTTCTTC
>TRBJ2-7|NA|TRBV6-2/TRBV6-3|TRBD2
CASSFRGLVKYF
TGTGCCAGCAGTTTCCGCGGACTAGTGAAGTACTTC
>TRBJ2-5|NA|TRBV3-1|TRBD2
CASSQASGGRETQYF
TGTGCCAGCAGCCAGGCTAGCGGGGGGAGAGAGACCCAGTACTTC
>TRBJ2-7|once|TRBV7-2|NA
CASSLPGGLWNEQYF
TGTGCCAGCAGCTTACCGGGGGGCTTGTGGAATGAGCAGTACTTC
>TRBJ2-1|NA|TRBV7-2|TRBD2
CASSLGGLAVNEQFF
TGTGCCAGCAGCTTAGGGGGACTAGCGGTCAATGAGCAGTTCTTC
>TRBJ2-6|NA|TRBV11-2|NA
CASSLEPRGVGGANVLTF
TGTGCCAGCAGCTTAGAGCCCAGGGGGGTAGGTGGGGCCAACGTCCTGACTTTC
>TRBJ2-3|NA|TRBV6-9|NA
CASPVEGTDTQYF
TGTGCCAGCCCTGTGGAGGGGACAGATACGCAGTATTTT
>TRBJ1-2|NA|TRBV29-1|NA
CSVEEGQAYGYTF
TGCAGCGTTGAAGAGGGGCAGGCATATGGCTACACCTTC
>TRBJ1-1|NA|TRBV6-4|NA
CASKGPNTEAFF
TGTGCCAGCAAGGGCCCGAACACTGAAGCTTTCTTT
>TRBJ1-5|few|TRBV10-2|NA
CASTWQNNQPQHF
TGCGCCAGCACGTGGCAAAACAATCAGCCCCAGCATTTT
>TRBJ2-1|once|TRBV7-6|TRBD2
CASSKVDLAGGSGPYNEQFF
TGTGCCAGCAGTAAAGTTGATCTAGCGGGGGGGTCGGGGCCCTACAATGAGCAGTTCTTC
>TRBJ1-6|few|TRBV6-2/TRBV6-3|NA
CASSQDGPKMGPLHF
TGTGCCAGCAGTCAAGACGGACCTAAAATGGGTCCCCTCCACTTT
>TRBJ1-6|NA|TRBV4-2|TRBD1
CASSQAEDRANSPLHF
TGTGCCAGCAGCCAAGCAGAAGACAGGGCTAATTCACCCCTCCACTTT
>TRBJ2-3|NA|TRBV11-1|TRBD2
CASSPKWLAGVTDTQYF
TGTGCCAGCAGCCCAAAATGGCTAGCGGGAGTCACAGATACGCAGTATTTT
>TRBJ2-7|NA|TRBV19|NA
CASSKGLLYYEQYF
TGTGCCAGTAGTAAGGGACTTTTATACTACGAGCAGTACTTC
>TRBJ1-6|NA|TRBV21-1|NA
CASTKEDRQGDNSPLHF
TGTGCCAGCACCAAAGAAGACCGACAGGGAGATAATTCACCCCTCCACTTT
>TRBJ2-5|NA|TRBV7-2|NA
CASSLSRDETQYF
TGTGCCAGCAGCTTATCCAGGGATGAGACCCAGTACTTC
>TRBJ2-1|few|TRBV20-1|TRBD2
CSARASGGRGAAYNEQFF
TGCAGTGCTAGAGCCAGTGGGGGGCGGGGGGCCGCCTACAATGAGCAGTTCTTC
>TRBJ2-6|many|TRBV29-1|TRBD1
CSVGQDSGANVLTF
TGCAGCGTAGGACAGGACTCTGGGGCCAACGTCCTGACTTTC
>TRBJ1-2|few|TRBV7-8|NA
CASSLSSRAAYGYTF
TGTGCCAGCAGCTTATCGTCCAGGGCTGCGTATGGCTACACCTTC
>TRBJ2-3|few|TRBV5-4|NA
CASSLAEYTDTQYF
TGTGCCAGCAGCTTGGCTGAATACACAGATACGCAGTATTTT
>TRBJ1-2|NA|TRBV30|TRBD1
CAWSLGQGAGYTF
TGTGCCTGGAGCCTGGGGCAGGGGGCTGGCTACACCTTC
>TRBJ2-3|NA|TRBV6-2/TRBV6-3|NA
CASTTLGDTQYF
TGTGCCAGCACTACTCTGGGGGATACGCAGTATTTT
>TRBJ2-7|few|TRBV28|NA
CASSKAPFGQYF
TGTGCCAGCAGCAAGGCTCCTTTCGGGCAGTACTTC
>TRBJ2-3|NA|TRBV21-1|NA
CASSTKLMAAGDTQYF
TGTGCCAGCAGTACAAAACTTATGGCTGCGGGTGATACGCAGTATTTT
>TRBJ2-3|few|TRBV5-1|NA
CASSVEPPDTQYF
TGCGCCAGCAGCGTGGAACCACCAGATACGCAGTATTTT
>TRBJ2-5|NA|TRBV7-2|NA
CASSLTIGPGEETQYF
TGTGCCAGCAGCCTAACTATCGGCCCGGGGGAAGAGACCCAGTACTTC
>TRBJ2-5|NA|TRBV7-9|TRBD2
CASSSGTRVNETQYF
TGTGCCAGCAGCTCCGGGACTAGGGTCAACGAGACCCAGTACTTC
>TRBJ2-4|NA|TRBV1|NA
CTSSQEPLAEGPGKNIQYF
TGCACCAGCAGCCAAGAACCGCTAGCGGAGGGTCCGGGCAAAAACATTCAGTACTTC
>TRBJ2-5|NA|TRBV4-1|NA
CASSQDVSVVPRETQYF
TGCGCCAGCAGCCAAGATGTATCCGTGGTCCCCCGGGAGACCCAGTACTTC
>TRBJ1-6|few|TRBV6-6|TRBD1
CASSLPLTGDNSPLHF
TGTGCCAGCAGTTTACCCCTTACAGGGGATAATTCACCCCTCCACTTT
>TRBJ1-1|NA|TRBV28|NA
CASSSPVNVGLNTEAFF
TGTGCCAGCAGTTCCCCTGTAAATGTAGGATTGAACACTGAAGCTTTCTTT
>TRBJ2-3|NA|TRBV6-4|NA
CASSDSVSSTDTQYF
TGTGCCAGCAGTGACTCGGTGTCTAGCACAGATACGCAGTATTTT
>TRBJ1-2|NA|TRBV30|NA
CAWSPQGHGYTF
TGTGCCTGGAGTCCCCAGGGTCATGGCTACACCTTC